This T cell receptor (beta chain) was captured by sequencing in a study of blood T cell repertoires in COVID-19. Study-wide context: Whether acute or convalescent, the COVID-19 samples came from the United States, Italy and Spain.

Clones were sequenced by immunoSEQ multiplex PCR, and TCRdb holds only the in-frame ones, with some missing. The repertoire consists of 75,000 to 80,000 clones, with about 90% occurring once and the leading ten covering over 35%. The CDR3 sequence is 15 residues long. The germline V and J ends were trimmed by 5 bases and 4 bases, with 17 bases remaining between them. The germline V gene has CDR1 MDHEN and CDR2 SYDVKM. J is TRBJ1-1 and V is TRBV28; TRBD1 might be the D (5 bases). The sample consisted of peripheral blood. The receptor was isolated from a human donor in a cohort sampled during active COVID-19. DNA for the CDR3: TGTGCCAGCAGTCCCAGGCGGGGCATGTTCACTGAAGCTTTCTTT. This translates into CASSPRRGMFTEAFF.